The TCR beta chain described here comes from a study of cytomegalovirus exposure and HLA in healthy donors. At the level of the study: A prior analysis found some 110 million unique TCR beta sequences from around 190 million T cells.

V lost 0 bases to trimming and J lost 4 bases, with 8 bases between them. The CDR3 spans 14 residues. The germline gives CDR1 MNHEY, CDR2 SVGAGI. Amplification used 60 Vbeta primers and 13 Jbeta primers. The method was immunoSEQ multiplex PCR; TCRdb's version includes in-frame clones alone and lacks a portion of them. The sample holds more than 130,000 clones, 60% to 85% seen once. The receptor was derived from a male donor in good health and CMV-seronegative. This chain uses TRBV6-5 with TRBJ2-3, with D perhaps matching TRBD1 (6 bases). The source material was PBMCs. DNA for the CDR3: TGTGCCAGCAGTTACTCACAGGGCCCAGATACGCAGTATTTT. Its translation: CASSYSQGPDTQYF.